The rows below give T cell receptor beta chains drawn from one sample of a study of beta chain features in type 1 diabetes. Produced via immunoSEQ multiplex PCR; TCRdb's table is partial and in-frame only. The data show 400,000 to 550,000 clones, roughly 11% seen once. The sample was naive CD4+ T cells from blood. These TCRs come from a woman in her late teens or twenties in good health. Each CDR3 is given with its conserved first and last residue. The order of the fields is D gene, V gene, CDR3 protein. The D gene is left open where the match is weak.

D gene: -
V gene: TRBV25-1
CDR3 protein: CASRAGGDTDTQYF

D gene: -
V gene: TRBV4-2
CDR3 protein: CASSLRFGLDTQYF

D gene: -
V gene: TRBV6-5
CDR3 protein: CASSPAGYYGYTF

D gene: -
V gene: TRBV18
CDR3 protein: CASSPTRTDTQYF

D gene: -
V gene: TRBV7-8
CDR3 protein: CASSLGGKNTEAFF

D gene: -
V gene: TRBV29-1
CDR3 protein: CSVEGGLTSYNEQFF

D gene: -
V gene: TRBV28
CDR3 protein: CASSLSQRNTIYF

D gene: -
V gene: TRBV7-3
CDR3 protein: CASSFNRGETQYF

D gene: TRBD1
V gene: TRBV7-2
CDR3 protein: CASSLGQTGSQFF

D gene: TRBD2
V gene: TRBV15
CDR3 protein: CATSRDTSGGNQETQYF

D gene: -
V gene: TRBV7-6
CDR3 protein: CASRGAEGIQYF

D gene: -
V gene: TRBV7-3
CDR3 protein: CASSSSAGDTQYF

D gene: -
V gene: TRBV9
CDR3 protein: CASSVDQGPGNTIYF

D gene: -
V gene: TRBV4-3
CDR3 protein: CASSVGRIETQYF

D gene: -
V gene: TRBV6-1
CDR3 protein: CASSDGGTYEQYF

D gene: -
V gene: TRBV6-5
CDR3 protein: CASSYSPLVREQFF

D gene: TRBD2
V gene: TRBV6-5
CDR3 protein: CASSYSSAGVKTQYF

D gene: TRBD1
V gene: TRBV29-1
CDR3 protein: CSVLPQGAYEQYF

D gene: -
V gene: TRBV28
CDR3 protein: CASSFRETQYF

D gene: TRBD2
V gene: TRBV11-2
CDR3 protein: CASSLTHTSAQFF

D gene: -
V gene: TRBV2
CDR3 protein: CASSAGRERPQHF

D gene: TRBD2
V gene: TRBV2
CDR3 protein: CASKATSGSGGELFF

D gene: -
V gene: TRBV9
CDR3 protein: CASSQHWSSGNTIYF

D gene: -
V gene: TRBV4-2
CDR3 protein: CASSQGGGRADTEAFF

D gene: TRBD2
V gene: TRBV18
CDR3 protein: CASSPTATSDPFF

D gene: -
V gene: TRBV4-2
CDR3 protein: CASSLSSGSGANVLTF

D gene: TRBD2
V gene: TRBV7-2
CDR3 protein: CASSSGGPDTQYF

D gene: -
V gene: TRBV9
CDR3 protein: CASSSGGLGGYTF

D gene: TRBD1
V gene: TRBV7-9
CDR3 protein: CASSSDRVVKTQYF

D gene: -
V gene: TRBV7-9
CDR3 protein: CASSSLGAGNTIYF

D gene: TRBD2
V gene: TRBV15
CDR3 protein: CATSRRLARYYNEQFF

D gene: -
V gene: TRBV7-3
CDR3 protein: CASSPNPGVSTDTQYF

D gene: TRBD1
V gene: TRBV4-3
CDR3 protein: CASSQDLTGREGTDTQYF

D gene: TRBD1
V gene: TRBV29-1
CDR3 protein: CSAGQGYTEAFF

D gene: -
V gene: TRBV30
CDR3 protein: CAWSIPTRGYTF